Listed below are T cell receptor beta chains from one sample, sequenced in a study of T cell responses to AZD1222 COVID-19 vaccine. Repertoires were generated with immunoSEQ multiplex PCR, while TCRdb's copy carries only in-frame clones and drops some. The data show 130,000 to 150,000 clones, approximately 89% seen once. The sequences come from peripheral blood, collected on day 0 of AZD1222 vaccination. The receptors here all came from an adult in good health. Both conserved end residues are part of each CDR3. The D gene is left open where the match is weak. Not every row has a clone size; where given, it reads once, few, many or a size class.

CASSSGVPNQPQHF,TGTGCCAGCAGCTCAGGGGTCCCAAATCAGCCCCAGCATTTT,TRBJ1-5,TRBV7-8,.,.
CASSRAGEETQYF,TGTGCCAGCTCCCGCGCAGGGGAAGAGACCCAGTACTTC,TRBJ2-5,TRBV18,.,.
CSASVDYGYTF,TGCAGTGCTAGTGTGGACTATGGCTACACCTTC,TRBJ1-2,TRBV20-1,once,.
CASSLGRAGYTF,TGTGCCAGCAGCCTAGGACGAGCTGGCTACACCTTC,TRBJ1-2,TRBV5-5,.,.
CASQEGLAKSNEQFF,TGTGCCAGCCAGGAGGGACTGGCTAAGAGTAATGAGCAGTTCTTC,TRBJ2-1,TRBV28,few,.
CASSIGDRPYEQYF,TGTGCCAGTAGTATCGGGGACCGACCCTACGAGCAGTACTTC,TRBJ2-7,TRBV19,.,.
CASSQDTGAGANVLTF,TGTGCCAGCAGTCAAGACACAGGGGCTGGGGCCAACGTCCTGACTTTC,TRBJ2-6,TRBV7-3,.,TRBD1
CASSYRDSLEDTQYF,TGCGCCAGCAGCTACCGGGACTCCCTTGAGGATACGCAGTATTTT,TRBJ2-3,TRBV5-1,.,.
CASSLTGDEQFF,TGTGCCAGCAGCTTAACGGGGGATGAGCAGTTCTTC,TRBJ2-1,TRBV7-3,.,.
CASSLIAGAPGELFF,TGTGCCAGCAGTCTAATAGCGGGAGCACCCGGGGAGCTGTTTTTT,TRBJ2-2,TRBV7-3,.,TRBD2
CASAEELPFF,TGTGCCAGCGCCGAGGAGTTGCCTTTCTTT,TRBJ1-1,TRBV2,.,.
CASSLQTSNYEQYF,TGCGCCAGCAGCTTGCAGACTAGCAACTACGAGCAGTACTTC,TRBJ2-7,TRBV5-1,.,TRBD2
CASSLSREKTQYF,TGTGCCAGCAGCTTATCGAGGGAGAAGACCCAGTACTTC,TRBJ2-5,TRBV7-3,.,.
CATSGNPRYQETQYF,TGTGCCACCAGCGGCAACCCGAGGTACCAAGAGACCCAGTACTTC,TRBJ2-5,TRBV15,.,.
CASSQEGRDPGQIATNEKLFF,TGCGCCAGCAGCCAAGAGGGGCGTGATCCGGGACAGATCGCAACTAATGAAAAACTGTTTTTT,TRBJ1-4,TRBV4-1,.,TRBD1
CASSLAALHYEQYF,TGTGCCAGCAGCTTAGCGGCCCTCCACTACGAGCAGTACTTC,TRBJ2-7,TRBV7-2,.,.
CASRQGNTEAFF,TGTGCCAGTCGACAGGGGAACACTGAAGCTTTCTTT,TRBJ1-1,TRBV28,.,TRBD1
CASSWRTGTTAEKLFF,TGTGCCAGCAGTTGGAGAACCGGGACAACCGCTGAAAAACTGTTTTTT,TRBJ1-4,TRBV6-5,.,.
CASSIGPGTFSYNEQFF,TGTGCCAGTAGTATAGGACCCGGGACTTTCTCCTACAATGAGCAGTTCTTC,TRBJ2-1,TRBV19,.,.
CASSTGDGNTIYF,TGTGCCAGCAGTACAGGGGATGGAAACACCATATATTTT,TRBJ1-3,TRBV11-3,.,TRBD1
CASSRSYEQYF,TGTGCCAGCAGCCGCTCCTACGAGCAGTACTTC,TRBJ2-7,TRBV6-2/TRBV6-3,once,.
CASSPRDNQETQYF,TGTGCCAGCAGTCCGCGGGACAACCAAGAGACCCAGTACTTC,TRBJ2-5,TRBV27,.,.
CASSLVGLVSNEQFF,TGTGCCAGCAGCTTAGTGGGACTAGTGAGTAATGAGCAGTTCTTC,TRBJ2-1,TRBV5-5,.,TRBD2
CASSIERGGLQYF,TGTGCCAGTAGTATAGAACGCGGGGGACTTCAGTACTTC,TRBJ2-7,TRBV19,.,TRBD2
CASSPPGAGGYNEQFF,TGTGCCAGCTCACCACCGGGAGCGGGAGGATACAATGAGCAGTTCTTC,TRBJ2-1,TRBV18,.,TRBD2
CASSLMTEQFF,TGTGCCAGCAGCTTAATGACCGAGCAGTTCTTC,TRBJ2-1,TRBV7-2,.,.
CASRGGNTEAFF,TGTGCCAGCAGGGGGGGGAACACTGAAGCTTTCTTT,TRBJ1-1,TRBV2,.,.
CASSLEGFANTGELFF,TGCGCCAGCAGCTTGGAGGGATTCGCGAACACCGGGGAGCTGTTTTTT,TRBJ2-2,TRBV5-1,.,.
CASSLALSGTNEQFF,TGTGCCAGCAGCTTAGCGCTGTCGGGGACCAATGAGCAGTTCTTC,TRBJ2-1,TRBV7-9,.,.
CASTLLAGGYNEQFF,TGTGCCAGCACCTTACTAGCGGGGGGGTACAATGAGCAGTTCTTC,TRBJ2-1,TRBV6-6,.,TRBD2
CASSLTRRGNTEAFF,TGTGCCAGCAGCTTAACCCGCAGGGGAAACACTGAAGCTTTCTTT,TRBJ1-1,TRBV7-3,.,.
CASNFPGLAEETQYF,TGTGCCAGCAACTTTCCTGGGCTAGCGGAAGAGACCCAGTACTTC,TRBJ2-5,TRBV2,.,TRBD2
CASSLSGGATSYNEQFF,TGTGCCAGCAGCTTGTCCGGGGGAGCAACCTCCTACAATGAGCAGTTCTTC,TRBJ2-1,TRBV5-6,.,.
CASSYPRTRPMLGYTF,TGTGCCAGCAGTTACCCACGGACACGACCTATGTTGGGCTACACCTTC,TRBJ1-2,TRBV6-6,.,.
CASSLGGAHQPQHF,TGTGCCAGCAGCCTGGGGGGGGCCCATCAGCCCCAGCATTTT,TRBJ1-5,TRBV5-4,.,.
CASSSPPAGYEQYF,TGTGCCAGCAGCTCCCCCCCAGCGGGATACGAGCAGTACTTC,TRBJ2-7,TRBV7-2,.,TRBD2
CASSGQGSYEQYF,TGTGCCAGCAGCGGACAGGGTTCCTACGAGCAGTACTTC,TRBJ2-7,TRBV5-4,.,TRBD1
CASSSRTSGGQETQYF,TGTGCCAGCAGCTCTCGGACTAGCGGGGGCCAAGAGACCCAGTACTTC,TRBJ2-5,TRBV21-1,.,.
CASSQGRVEAQHF,TGTGCCAGCAGCCAAGGAAGGGTAGAGGCCCAGCATTTT,TRBJ1-5,TRBV3-1/TRBV3-2,.,.
CASARTGGGSPLHF,TGTGCTAGTGCCCGTACAGGGGGCGGTTCACCCCTCCACTTT,TRBJ1-6,TRBV12-5,.,TRBD1
CASSKKGETQYF,TGTGCCAGCTCGAAAAAGGGGGAGACCCAGTACTTC,TRBJ2-5,TRBV18,.,.
CASSDGQGITDTQYF,TGTGCCAGCAGTGATGGACAGGGTATCACAGATACGCAGTATTTT,TRBJ2-3,TRBV2,.,TRBD1
CASSHQTGQSGTRLYEQYF,TGTGCCAGCAGCCATCAAACTGGACAGTCCGGGACTAGACTCTACGAGCAGTACTTC,TRBJ2-7,TRBV3-1/TRBV3-2,.,TRBD2
CASSPFPTEAFF,TGTGCCAGCAGCCCGTTTCCCACTGAAGCTTTCTTT,TRBJ1-1,TRBV11-2,.,.
CASSEGGAPGELFF,TGTGCCAGCAGTGAAGGGGGGGCCCCCGGGGAGCTGTTTTTT,TRBJ2-2,TRBV25-1,.,.
CASSQGWTTEAFF,TGCGCCAGCAGCCAAGGGTGGACAACTGAAGCTTTCTTT,TRBJ1-1,TRBV4-3,.,.
CASSLAVPNEQFF,TGTGCCAGCAGCTTAGCCGTCCCCAATGAGCAGTTCTTC,TRBJ2-1,TRBV7-6,.,.
CASSVAGVGGYTF,TGTGCCAGCAGCGTAGCTGGGGTTGGGGGCTACACCTTC,TRBJ1-2,TRBV9,.,.
CASSSGQGANLLYGYTF,TGTGCCAGCAGCTCCGGACAGGGGGCAAACCTACTATATGGCTACACCTTC,TRBJ1-2,TRBV7-9,.,TRBD1
CASSLRTGVNEKLFF,TGTGCCAGCAGCCTACGGACAGGGGTTAATGAAAAACTGTTTTTT,TRBJ1-4,TRBV9,.,TRBD1
CASRTETGAYEQYF,TGTGCCAGCAGGACCGAGACTGGCGCCTACGAGCAGTACTTC,TRBJ2-7,TRBV6-5,.,.
CASSLVTGGTGELFF,TGTGCCAGCAGCTTAGTCACAGGGGGCACCGGGGAGCTGTTTTTT,TRBJ2-2,TRBV7-2,.,TRBD1
CASSRTGGRYGYTF,TGTGCCAGCAGCAGGACAGGGGGCCGGTATGGCTACACCTTC,TRBJ1-2,TRBV5-6,.,TRBD1
CASSVPKAYEQYF,TGTGCCAGCAGCGTCCCAAAGGCCTACGAGCAGTACTTC,TRBJ2-7,TRBV7-9,.,.
CASSQGGPIIDEQYF,TGTGCCAGCAGCCAGGGAGGCCCTATAATCGACGAGCAGTACTTC,TRBJ2-7,TRBV7-9,.,.
CASSVYGSYNEQFF,TGTGCCAGCAGCGTATACGGGTCCTACAATGAGCAGTTCTTC,TRBJ2-1,TRBV9,.,.
CASSMGLAGPYEQYF,TGTGCCAGCAGCATGGGACTAGCGGGGCCCTACGAGCAGTACTTC,TRBJ2-7,TRBV7-2,.,TRBD2
CASSLFRGDEQFF,TGCGCCAGCAGCCTTTTCAGGGGGGATGAGCAGTTCTTC,TRBJ2-1,TRBV4-3,.,.
CASSEGFYGYTF,TGTGCCAGCAGTGAAGGATTTTACGGCTACACCTTC,TRBJ1-2,TRBV6-1,.,.